Below, 3 T cell receptor beta chains from the same sample are listed, as sequenced in a study of cytomegalovirus exposure and HLA in healthy donors. The PCR used 60 Vbeta and 13 Jbeta primers. Sequencing used immunoSEQ multiplex PCR; TCRdb keeps in-frame clones, though not all of them. The profile covers around 150,000 clones, with about two thirds appearing a single time and 2.1% taken by the ten largest. Sequenced sample: PBMCs. The receptors here all came from a man between 35 and 55 years old in good health and CMV-seronegative.

The CDR3 region is CASSEFSGGATDTQYF. The CDR3 region has the DNA TGTGCCAGCAGTGAGTTTAGCGGGGGGGCCACAGATACGCAGTATTTT. The chain employs TRBV25-1 and TRBJ2-3; 11 nucleotides align to TRBD2. J lost 2 bases, V lost 3 bases, and 4 bases had no gene match. The CDR3 runs to 16 residues. The germline gives CDR1 MGHDK, CDR2 SYGVNS.

The chain couples TRBV5-1 to TRBJ2-5, with 10 bases identical to TRBD2. The V gene end was trimmed by 3 bases and the J gene end by 2 bases; junction bases not matched to a gene: 4. Per germline, CDR1 SGHRS and CDR2 YFSETQ. The CDR3 has 15 amino acids. The CDR3 DNA follows: TGCGCCAGCAGCTGGGCAGCGGGGGGGCAAGAGACCCAGTACTTC. Amino acids: CASSWAAGGQETQYF.

The chain employs TRBV25-1 and TRBJ2-5; maybe TRBD1 (6 bases). V dropped 3 bases and J dropped 5 bases, with 13 bases sitting between them. The CDR3 consists of 14 residues. Germline loops: CDR1 MGHDK, CDR2 SYGVNS. CDR3 coding DNA: TGTGCCAGCAGTGATTGGGGGCGCGGGGAGACCCAGTACTTC. Protein sequence: CASSDWGRGETQYF.